This is a list of T cell receptor beta chains from one sample in a study of cytomegalovirus exposure and HLA in healthy donors. The assay was immunoSEQ multiplex PCR, and TCRdb's table has in-frame clones only and misses some. This table has over 150,000 clones, about 82% appearing once. Sequencing input: PBMCs. These TCRs come from a human donor in good health. Each CDR3 is given with its conserved first and last residue. A D gene is named only where the DNA matches it firmly. Clone size is not always given. Where it is, it says once, few, many or a class for expanded clones.

D	size	V	J	DNA	CDR3
NA	NA	TRBV4-1	TRBJ1-1	TGCGCCAGCAGCCAATTAGGGGCGAGTGGTTTCTTT	CASSQLGASGFF
NA	NA	TRBV5-6	TRBJ1-2	TGTGCCAGCAGCTCTAATAGGGCAGGGGAATTCTATGGCTACACCTTC	CASSSNRAGEFYGYTF
NA	few	TRBV19	TRBJ1-5	TGTGCCAGTACTGACAGGAGTAATCAGCCCCAGCATTTT	CASTDRSNQPQHF
NA	few	TRBV19	TRBJ1-3	TGTGCCAGTAGTATAACGTCGGGGGTTGGTGGAAACACCATATATTTT	CASSITSGVGGNTIYF
TRBD1	NA	TRBV4-1	TRBJ2-1	TGCGCCAGCAGTCCCCCCGGACAGGGGCCCACCGAGCAGTTCTTC	CASSPPGQGPTEQFF
TRBD1	NA	TRBV28	TRBJ2-7	TGTGCCAGCACTGGACAGGTCCAATCCTACGAGCAGTACTTC	CASTGQVQSYEQYF
TRBD1	NA	TRBV7-9	TRBJ1-4	TGTGCCAGCAGCTTCCGACAGGGAAATGAAAAACTGTTTTTT	CASSFRQGNEKLFF
NA	few	TRBV6-5	TRBJ1-4	TGTGCCAGCAGCCAACCAGCGGTGGATGAAAAACTGTTTTTT	CASSQPAVDEKLFF
NA	NA	TRBV9	TRBJ2-7	TGTGCCAGCAGCGTAGGGGGGCTCCCCTACGAGCAGTACTTC	CASSVGGLPYEQYF
NA	once	TRBV15	TRBJ1-2	TGTGCCACCAGCAAAGATAACTACCCCCCAGGGCGCCATGGCTACACCTTC	CATSKDNYPPGRHGYTF
TRBD1	NA	TRBV4-1	TRBJ2-3	TGCGCCAGCAGCCAACTCCGGGACAGGGAAGGAGCAGATACGCAGTATTTT	CASSQLRDREGADTQYF
TRBD2	NA	TRBV28	TRBJ2-7	TGTGCCAGCAGTTTTATGGCGGGAGGGCTAGGGTCCTACGAGCAGTACTTC	CASSFMAGGLGSYEQYF
NA	NA	TRBV5-1	TRBJ2-7	TGCGCCAGCAGCTTTGCGGGGAAATCCTACGAGCAGTACTTC	CASSFAGKSYEQYF
TRBD1	few	TRBV7-9	TRBJ2-5	TGTGCCAGCAGCGATACCGGGACAGGGGGAGAGACCCAGTACTTC	CASSDTGTGGETQYF
NA	once	TRBV18	TRBJ2-7	TGTGCCAGCTCACCACCGTCGGGAGACGAGCAGTACTTC	CASSPPSGDEQYF
TRBD1	NA	TRBV28	TRBJ2-2	TGTGCCAGCAGCCACACCGGGACAGGGGCCACCGGGGAGCTGTTTTTT	CASSHTGTGATGELFF
TRBD2	NA	TRBV30	TRBJ2-3	TGTGCCTGGGGTCCGGGGGGGGCGCTGACAGATACGCAGTATTTT	CAWGPGGALTDTQYF
NA	NA	TRBV11-3	TRBJ2-2	TGTGCCAGCAGCTTCGGCGGAACGAACACCGGGGAGCTGTTTTTT	CASSFGGTNTGELFF
TRBD2	NA	TRBV5-1	TRBJ2-3	TGCGCCAGCAGCCTGGGACTAGCCCGAGATACGCAGTATTTT	CASSLGLARDTQYF
NA	NA	TRBV5-6	TRBJ1-1	TGTGCCAGCACCCTGGGGGGTTGGACTGAAGCTTTCTTT	CASTLGGWTEAFF
NA	few	TRBV27	TRBJ1-5	TGTGCCAGCACCACCGAGATCCATCAGCCCCAGCATTTT	CASTTEIHQPQHF
NA	NA	TRBV28	TRBJ1-5	TGTGCCAGCAGTTTGGAGGAACCCGGGCAGCCCCAGCATTTT	CASSLEEPGQPQHF